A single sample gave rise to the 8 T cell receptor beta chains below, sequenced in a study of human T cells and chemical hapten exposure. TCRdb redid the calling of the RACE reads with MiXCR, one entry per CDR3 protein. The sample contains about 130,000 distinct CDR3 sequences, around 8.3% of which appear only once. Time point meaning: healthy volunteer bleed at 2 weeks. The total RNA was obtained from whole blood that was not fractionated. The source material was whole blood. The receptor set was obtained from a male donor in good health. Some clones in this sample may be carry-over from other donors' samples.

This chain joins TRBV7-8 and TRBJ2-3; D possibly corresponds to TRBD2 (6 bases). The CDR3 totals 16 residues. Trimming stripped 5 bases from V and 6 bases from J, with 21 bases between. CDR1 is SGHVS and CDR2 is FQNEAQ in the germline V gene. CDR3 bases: TGTGCCAGCAGCCCGCGGGACGTTAGCGTGTCGGATACGCAGTATTTT. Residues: CASSPRDVSVSDTQYF.

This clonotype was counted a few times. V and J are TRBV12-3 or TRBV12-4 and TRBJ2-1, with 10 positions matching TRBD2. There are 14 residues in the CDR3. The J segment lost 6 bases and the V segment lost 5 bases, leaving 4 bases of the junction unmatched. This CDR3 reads CASSTSGTGNEQFF. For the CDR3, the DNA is TGTGCCAGCAGTACTAGCGGGACGGGCAATGAGCAGTTCTTC.

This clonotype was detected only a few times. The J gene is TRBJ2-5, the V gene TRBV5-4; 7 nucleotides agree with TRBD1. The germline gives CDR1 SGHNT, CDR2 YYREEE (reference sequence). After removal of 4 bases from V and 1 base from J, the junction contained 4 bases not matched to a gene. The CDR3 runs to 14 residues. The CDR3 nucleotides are TGTGCCAGCAGCCGTTGGGACAGCCAAGAGACCCAGTACTTC. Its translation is CASSRWDSQETQYF.

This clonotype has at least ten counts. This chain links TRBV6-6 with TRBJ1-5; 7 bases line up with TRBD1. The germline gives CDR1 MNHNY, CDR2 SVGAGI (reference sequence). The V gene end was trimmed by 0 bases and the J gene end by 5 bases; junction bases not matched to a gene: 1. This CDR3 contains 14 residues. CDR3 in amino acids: CASSYSQGHQPQHF. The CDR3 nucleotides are TGTGCCAGCAGTTACTCACAGGGGCATCAGCCCCAGCATTTT.

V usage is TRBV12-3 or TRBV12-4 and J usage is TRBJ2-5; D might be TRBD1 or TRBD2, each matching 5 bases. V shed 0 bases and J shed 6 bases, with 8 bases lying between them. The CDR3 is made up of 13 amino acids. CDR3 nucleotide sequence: TGTGCCAGCAGTTTAGCGCAGGGACAGACCCAGTACTTC. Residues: CASSLAQGQTQYF.

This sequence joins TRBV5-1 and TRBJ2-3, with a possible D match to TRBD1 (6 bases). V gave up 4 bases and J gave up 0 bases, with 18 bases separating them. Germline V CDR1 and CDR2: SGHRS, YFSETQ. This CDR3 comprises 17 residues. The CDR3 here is CASSPTGTSISTDTQYF. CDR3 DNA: TGCGCCAGCAGCCCCACCGGGACATCCATTAGCACAGATACGCAGTATTTT.

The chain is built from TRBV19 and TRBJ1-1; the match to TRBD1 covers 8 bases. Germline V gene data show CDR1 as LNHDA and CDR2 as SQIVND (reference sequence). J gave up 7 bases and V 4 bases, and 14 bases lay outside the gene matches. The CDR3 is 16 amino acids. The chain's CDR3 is CASSRRRQGQYSEAFF. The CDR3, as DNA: TGTGCCAGTAGTAGGAGACGACAGGGGCAGTACAGTGAAGCTTTCTTT.

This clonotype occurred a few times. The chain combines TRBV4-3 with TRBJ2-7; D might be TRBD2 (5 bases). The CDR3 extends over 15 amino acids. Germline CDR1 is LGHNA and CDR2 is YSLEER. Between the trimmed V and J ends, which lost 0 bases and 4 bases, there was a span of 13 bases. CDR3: CASSQDGGSVYEQYF. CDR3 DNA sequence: TGCGCCAGCAGCCAAGATGGCGGGTCAGTGTACGAGCAGTACTTC.